Below, one T cell receptor beta chain is given with its context. Its target antigen remains unknown. No base-level quality is on record; no much larger clone is a single base apart. Sorted unstimulated T cells, along with proliferating T cells recovered from mixed lymphocyte reactions, underwent TCRbeta CDR3 sequencing. Fresh whole blood from more than 8 HLA-typed healthy donors was used as the source from which PBMCs were isolated. Library construction relied on the immunoSEQ multiplex PCR assay. The deep sequencing platform assayed roughly 10^5 TCR templates per sample. Genomic DNA extracted from sorted T cells was used for TCRbeta CDR3 sequencing. On the authors' methods: The R programming language was used for clonal analysis of TCRbeta CDR3 data. Comparing unstimulated samples against CFSE-low samples taken after the reaction was how alloreactive CD4+ and CD8+ clones were defined. Regulatory or non-regulatory origin of alloreactive CD4+ clones was assigned by matching sequences to the sorted unstimulated Treg and non-Treg repertoires. Not all clones reach the TCRdb copy of this immuneACCESS table, which keeps in-frame sequences only. Checked studies attribute under half of the gap to unresolved V genes and leave the rest unexplained. The V and J calls and clone size were taken over from that table, and D and trimming were inferred from the DNA. A total of some 73,000 clones appear in this sample, 93% of them only once. Of the sample, approximately 5.3% is held by the ten largest clones.

The data are from a study of siplizumab effects on memory and regulatory T cells (dated by TCRdb to between 2019 and 2020). Background on the whole study: The study looked at the effect of siplizumab, an anti-CD2 antibody, on alloreactive T-cell subsets in allogeneic mixed lymphocyte reactions made from human PBMCs.

For CDR1 and CDR2, the germline V gene lists LGHNA and YNFKEQ. V sheds 0 bases and J sheds 4 bases, leaving 13 bases between their ends. Counted from cysteine to phenylalanine, this CDR3 has 16 amino acids. The entry retains the CDR3 DNA only, 48 bases that are in frame from base 1. General findings and caveats noted by the study authors: Compared with memory T cells, unstimulated naive T cells appeared more diverse, and naive cells seemed to make a substantial contribution to the alloresponse. Of the alloreactive CD4+ clones that could be mapped, the Treg-derived share averaged approximately 67% with siplizumab compared with under 30% in control reactions. No functional confirmation was obtained for the suppressive function of proliferating Tregs from siplizumab cultures. Because sequences below about 10^-5 frequency were poorly captured, only a minor fraction of alloreactive clones could be mapped to unstimulated subsets. For roughly 80-96% of proliferating CD4+ or CD8+ clones, no naive or memory phenotype could be assigned. Siplizumab significantly reduced the cumulative frequency of alloreactive sequences traceable to unstimulated CD4+ memory T cells.

Sequencing was performed on CD8+ T cells sorted from blood. The receptor's source is a human donor in good health. The chain links TRBV4-2 with TRBJ2-1; tentative D gene TRBD2, with 7 bases matching. For the CDR3, the sequence is CASSQDTGGGYNEQFF. The DNA sequence follows: TGTGCCAGCAGCCAAGACACGGGGGGCGGTTACAATGAGCAGTTCTTC.